The clone carrying this T cell receptor beta chain was seen ten or more times. The sample comes from a study of spatial heterogeneity in lung cancer. Looking at the study overall: Alpha-chain sequences were consistently detected less often than beta-chain sequences. Each distinct TCR and UMI combination averaged more than ten appearances in raw reads.

Via MiXCR, TCRdb re-called the 5' RACE reads, giving one row per CDR3 protein. The sample lists tens of thousands of distinct CDR3 sequences, 6% to 9% occurring once. Time point noted: sample taken at primary tumor resection. Unsorted samples of tumor, nontumor lung or frozen PBMC had their whole RNA sequenced. Patients with untreated early-stage non-small cell lung cancer, numbering 72, were the donors. V lost 3 bases and J lost 2, with 12 bases in between. Germline V gene sequence: CDR1 DFQATT, CDR2 SNEGSKA (reference sequence). The length of the CDR3 is 14 residues. Sample: PBMCs, taken at surgery. This clonotype was sampled from a female donor with early-stage non-small cell lung cancer. This chain uses TRBV20-1 with TRBJ2-3, with D uncertain. The CDR3 reads CSARGGSYTDTQYF. DNA for the CDR3: TGCAGTGCTAGGGGCGGTTCGTACACAGATACGCAGTATTTT.